A single TCR beta chain is shown here with its context. What it binds is unknown. The data belong to a study of shared clonotypes between healthy human individuals. At the level of the study: Used for every donor were three CD4 naive, three CD4 memory, two CD8 naive and one CD8 memory plate. Study findings and constraints: Clonotypes shared by all four sorted-subset donors had higher generation probabilities than non-shared clonotypes.

Sequencing used immunoSEQ multiplex PCR; TCRdb keeps in-frame clones, though not all of them. The sample shows under 1 million clones, roughly 96% of them seen only once. The germline gives CDR1 SEHNR, CDR2 FQNEAQ (reference sequence). The CDR3 sequence is 18 residues long. Losses at the gene ends were 2 bases for V and 2 bases for J; bases not matched to a gene: 11. As defined, naive CD8 cells were CD45RO-negative and positively selected for CCR7, with terminally differentiated effector memory CD45RA+ cells excluded. Material for sequencing was naive CD8+ T cells sorted from blood. The rearrangement joins TRBV7-9 to TRBJ2-1; 8 nucleotides match TRBD2. The receptor comes from a man aged 25 to 45 in good health. The CDR3 nucleotides are TGTGCCAGCAGCTTACCGCCGGCCACTAGCGGAACCTACAATGAGCAGTTCTTC. Protein product: CASSLPPATSGTYNEQFF.